This TCR beta chain emerged from a study of monozygotic twins with cystic fibrosis. The overall study: Three micrograms of fragmented DNA underwent about 15 PCR cycles for library preparation. The study's findings and limits: Low clonality (median roughly 0.0099) suggested a mostly naive repertoire. V usage most resembled the co-twin in 13 of 16 pairs.

TCRdb's table, derived via immunoSEQ multiplex PCR, lists solely in-frame clones and lacks some. This table holds about 35,000 clones, roughly three fifths found once. As to this clone: What it recognizes is unknown.

The germline V gene has CDR1 LNHDA and CDR2 SQIVND (reference sequence). Losses at the gene ends were 6 bases for V and 10 bases for J; bases not matched to a gene: 14. This CDR3 has 15 residues. The sequenced sample was blood. The chain combines TRBV19 with TRBJ1-1, with 10 nucleotides matching TRBD1. The TCR sequence derives from a girl aged 5-17 years with cystic fibrosis. This CDR3 reads CASRTSGTGVVGAFF. As DNA, the CDR3 is TGTGCCAGTAGAACCTCCGGGACAGGGGTGGTTGGAGCTTTCTTT.